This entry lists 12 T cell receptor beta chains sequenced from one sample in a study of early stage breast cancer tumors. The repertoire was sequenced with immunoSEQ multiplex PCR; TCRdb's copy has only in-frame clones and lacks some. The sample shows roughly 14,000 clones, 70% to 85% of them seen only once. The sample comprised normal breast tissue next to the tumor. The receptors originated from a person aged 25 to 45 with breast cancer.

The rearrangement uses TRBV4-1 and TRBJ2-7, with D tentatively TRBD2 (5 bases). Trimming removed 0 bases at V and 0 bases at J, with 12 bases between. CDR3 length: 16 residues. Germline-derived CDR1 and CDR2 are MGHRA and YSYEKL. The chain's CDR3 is CASSQDSGSLSYEQYF. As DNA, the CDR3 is TGCGCCAGCAGCCAAGATTCGGGAAGCCTCTCCTACGAGCAGTACTTC.

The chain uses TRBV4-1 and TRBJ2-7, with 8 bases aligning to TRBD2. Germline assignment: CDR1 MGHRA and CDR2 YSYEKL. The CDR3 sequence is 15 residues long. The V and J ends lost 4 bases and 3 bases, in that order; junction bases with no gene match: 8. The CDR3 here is CASSLTGTSFYEQYF. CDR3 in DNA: TGCGCCAGCAGCCTGACCGGGACTAGTTTCTACGAGCAGTACTTC.

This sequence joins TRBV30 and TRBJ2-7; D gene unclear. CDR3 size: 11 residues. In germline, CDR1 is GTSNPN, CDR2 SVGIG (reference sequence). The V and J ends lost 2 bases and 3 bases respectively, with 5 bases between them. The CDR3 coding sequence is TGTGCCTGGAGTCCCCGCTACGAGCAGTACTTC. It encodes CAWSPRYEQYF.

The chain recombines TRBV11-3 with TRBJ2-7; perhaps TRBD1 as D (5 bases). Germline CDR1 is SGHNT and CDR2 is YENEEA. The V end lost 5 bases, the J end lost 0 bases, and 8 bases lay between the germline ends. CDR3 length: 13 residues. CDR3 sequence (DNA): TGTGCCAGCAGCCAAGACAGCTCCTACGAGCAGTACTTC. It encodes CASSQDSSYEQYF.

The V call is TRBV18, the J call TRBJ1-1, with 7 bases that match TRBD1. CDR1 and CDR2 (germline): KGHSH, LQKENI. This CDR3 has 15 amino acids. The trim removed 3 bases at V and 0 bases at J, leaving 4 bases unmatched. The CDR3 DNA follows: TGTGCCAGCTCACCGCGACAGGGTATGAACACTGAAGCTTTCTTT. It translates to CASSPRQGMNTEAFF.

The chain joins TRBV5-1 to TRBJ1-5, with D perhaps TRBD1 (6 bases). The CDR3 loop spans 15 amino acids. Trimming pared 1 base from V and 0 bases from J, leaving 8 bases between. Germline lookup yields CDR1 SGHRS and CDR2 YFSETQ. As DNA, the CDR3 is TGCGCCAGCAGCTTGACAGGGTTTAGCAATCAGCCCCAGCATTTT. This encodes CASSLTGFSNQPQHF.

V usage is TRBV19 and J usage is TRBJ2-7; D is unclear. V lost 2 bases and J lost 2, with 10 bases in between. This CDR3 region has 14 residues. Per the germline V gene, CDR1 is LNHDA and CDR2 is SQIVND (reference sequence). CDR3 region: CASSILPSAYEQYF. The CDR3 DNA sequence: TGTGCCAGTAGTATATTACCTTCGGCCTACGAGCAGTACTTC.

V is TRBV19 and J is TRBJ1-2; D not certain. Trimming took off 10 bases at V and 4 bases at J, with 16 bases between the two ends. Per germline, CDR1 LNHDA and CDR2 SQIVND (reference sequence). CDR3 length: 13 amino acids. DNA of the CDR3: TGTGCCACCACCCCCACGGGCGTCTATGGCTACACCTTC. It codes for CATTPTGVYGYTF.

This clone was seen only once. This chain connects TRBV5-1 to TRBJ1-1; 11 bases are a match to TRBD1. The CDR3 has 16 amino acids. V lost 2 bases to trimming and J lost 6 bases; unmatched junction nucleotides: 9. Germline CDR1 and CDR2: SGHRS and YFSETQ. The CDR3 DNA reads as TGCGCCAGCAGCTTCTACACCGGGACAGGGGGTCCTGAAGCTTTCTTT. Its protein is CASSFYTGTGGPEAFF.

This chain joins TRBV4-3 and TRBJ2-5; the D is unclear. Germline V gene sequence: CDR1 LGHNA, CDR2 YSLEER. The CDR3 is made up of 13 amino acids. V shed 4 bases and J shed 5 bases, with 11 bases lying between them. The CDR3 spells CASSRRLRETQYF. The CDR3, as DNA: TGCGCCAGCAGCCGACGTCTTAGGGAGACCCAGTACTTC.

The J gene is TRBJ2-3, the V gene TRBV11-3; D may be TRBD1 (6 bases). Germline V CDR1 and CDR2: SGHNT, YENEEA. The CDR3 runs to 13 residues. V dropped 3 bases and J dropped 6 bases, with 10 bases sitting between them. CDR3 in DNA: TGTGCCAGCAGCTTCGCAGGGGTTGATACGCAGTATTTT. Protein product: CASSFAGVDTQYF.

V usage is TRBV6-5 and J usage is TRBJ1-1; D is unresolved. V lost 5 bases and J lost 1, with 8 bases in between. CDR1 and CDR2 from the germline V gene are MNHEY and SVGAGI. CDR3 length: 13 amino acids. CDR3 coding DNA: TGTGCCAGCAGTCGATCGCCGAACACTGAAGCTTTCTTT. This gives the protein CASSRSPNTEAFF.